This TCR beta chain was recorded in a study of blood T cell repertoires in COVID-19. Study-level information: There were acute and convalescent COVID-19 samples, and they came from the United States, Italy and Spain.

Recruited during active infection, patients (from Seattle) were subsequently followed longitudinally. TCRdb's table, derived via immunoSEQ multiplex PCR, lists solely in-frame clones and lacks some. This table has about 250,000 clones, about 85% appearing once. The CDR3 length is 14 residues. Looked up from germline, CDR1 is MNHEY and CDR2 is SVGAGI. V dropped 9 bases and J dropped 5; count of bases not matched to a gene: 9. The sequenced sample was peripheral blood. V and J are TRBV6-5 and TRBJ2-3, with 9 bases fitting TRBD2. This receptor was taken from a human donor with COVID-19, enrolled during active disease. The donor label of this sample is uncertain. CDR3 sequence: CASRISGRKDTQYF. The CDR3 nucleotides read TGTGCCAGTCGAATTAGCGGGAGAAAAGATACGCAGTATTTT.